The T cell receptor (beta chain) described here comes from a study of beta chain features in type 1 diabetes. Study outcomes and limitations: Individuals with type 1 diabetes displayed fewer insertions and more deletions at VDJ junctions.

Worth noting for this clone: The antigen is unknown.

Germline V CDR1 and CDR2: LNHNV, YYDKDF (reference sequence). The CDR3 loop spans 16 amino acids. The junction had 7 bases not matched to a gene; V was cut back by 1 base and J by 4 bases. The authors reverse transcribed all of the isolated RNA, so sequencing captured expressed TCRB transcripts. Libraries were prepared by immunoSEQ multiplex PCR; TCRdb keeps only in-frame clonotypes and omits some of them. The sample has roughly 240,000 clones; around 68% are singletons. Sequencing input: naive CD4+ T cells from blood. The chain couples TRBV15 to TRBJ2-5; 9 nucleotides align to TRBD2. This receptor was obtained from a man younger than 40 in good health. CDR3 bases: TGTGCCACCAGCAGAGCCGTAGCGGGAGCGGGAGAGACCCAGTACTTC. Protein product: CATSRAVAGAGETQYF.